This passage covers 3 T cell receptor beta chains from one sample sequenced in a study of blood T cell repertoires in COVID-19. The protocol was immunoSEQ multiplex PCR, while the TCRdb copy is restricted to in-frame clones and leaves out a portion. The repertoire holds approximately 260,000 clones, with approximately 89% as singletons. Sample: PBMCs or T cells enriched from blood (not recorded which). All receptors come from a woman in her thirties or forties with acute COVID-19.

This chain uses TRBV5-6 with TRBJ2-7; TRBD2 might be the D (6 bases). The V gene lost 0 bases and the J gene lost 3 bases, with 10 bases spanning the gap. Germline V gives CDR1 SGHDT, CDR2 YYEEEE. The CDR3 has 14 residues. The CDR3, as DNA: TGTGCCAGCAGCTTGGTTTCGGGGGTCTACGAGCAGTACGTC. Protein product: CASSLVSGVYEQYV.

The J gene is TRBJ1-2, the V gene TRBV27; D not resolved. The CDR3 length is 17 residues. Germline loops: CDR1 MNHEY, CDR2 SMNVEV (reference sequence). The ends were cut back, 4 bases at V and 4 bases at J, with 22 bases in the middle. CDR3 DNA sequence: TGTGCCAGCAGTTCCAACCTACAGTGGAGGTCTAGCTATGGCTACACCTTC. Its protein is CASSSNLQWRSSYGYTF.

The J gene is TRBJ1-5, the V gene TRBV19; TRBD1 might be the D (5 bases). This CDR3 region has 13 residues. The germline V gene encodes CDR1 LNHDA and CDR2 SQIVND (reference sequence). Trimming pared 5 bases from V and 4 bases from J, leaving 9 bases between. The CDR3 loop reads CASSDRGNQPQHF. The CDR3 DNA sequence: TGTGCCAGTAGTGACCGGGGGAATCAGCCCCAGCATTTT.